These T cell receptor beta chains were read from a single sample in a study of T cell responses to AZD1222 COVID-19 vaccine. Only in-frame clones appear in the TCRdb table, and some are missing; sequencing was by immunoSEQ multiplex PCR. This sample carries 140,000 to 150,000 clones, 93% of them seen once, and the ten largest clones take roughly 9%. The sequencing used peripheral blood, collected on day 0 of AZD1222 vaccination. The receptors were sampled from an adult in good health. The CDR3 runs from the conserved cysteine through the conserved F or W. D genes are given only for firm matches. Some rows have no size entry. The others give once, few or many, or a class for an expanded clone.

TRBV27	15	-	TRBJ2-1	-	TGTGCCAGCAGTTTAACCGCACCGGACAAGAATGAGCAGTTCTTC	CASSLTAPDKNEQFF
TRBV19	13	-	TRBJ1-6	-	TGTGCCAGTGCGGGGCAGGGGAATTCACCCCTCCACTTT	CASAGQGNSPLHF
TRBV4-3	16	-	TRBJ2-7	-	TGCGCCAGCAGCCAAGATTGGGGGGCCCTCACCTACGAGCAGTACTTC	CASSQDWGALTYEQYF
TRBV18	16	-	TRBJ1-5	-	TGTGCCAGCTCACCAACGATTCAGGGTATCAATCAGCCCCAGCATTTT	CASSPTIQGINQPQHF
TRBV11-2	15	-	TRBJ2-2	-	TGTGCCAGCAGCTCCTACAGGGCTGTCACCGGGGAGCTGTTTTTT	CASSSYRAVTGELFF
TRBV7-8	17	-	TRBJ2-5	-	TGTGCCAGCAGCAAAGCCATAGCCCCAACAACCGGAGAGACCCAGTACTTC	CASSKAIAPTTGETQYF
TRBV14	13	-	TRBJ1-2	-	TGTGCCAGCAGCCAAGATTCCGCGACTGGCTACACCTTC	CASSQDSATGYTF
TRBV5-1	17	-	TRBJ1-1	-	TGCGCCAGCAGCTTGGAGGGGGTCGGGATGGCGTACACTGAAGCTTTCTTT	CASSLEGVGMAYTEAFF
TRBV19	17	-	TRBJ2-1	TRBD2	TGTGCCAGTAGTATAGATCGACTAGCGTCGTCCTACGATGAGCAGTTCTTC	CASSIDRLASSYDEQFF
TRBV7-3	13	once	TRBJ1-2	-	TGTGCCAGCAGCCCAGGGAATAACTATGGCTACACCTTC	CASSPGNNYGYTF
TRBV11-2	13	-	TRBJ2-7	-	TGTGCCAGCAGCTTAGATATTGGCTACGAGCAGTACTTC	CASSLDIGYEQYF
TRBV3-1/TRBV3-2	16	once	TRBJ1-5	-	TGTGCCAGCAGCGGTCCGGGGGGAGGATCGGATCAGCCCCAGCATTTT	CASSGPGGGSDQPQHF
TRBV14	13	-	TRBJ1-1	-	TGTGCCAGCAGCCACGGTGGGCCCATGGGAGCTTTCTTT	CASSHGGPMGAFF
TRBV3-1/TRBV3-2	16	-	TRBJ2-1	TRBD1	TGTGCCAGCAGCCGATGGACAGGGGAGGTTTACAATGAGCAGTTCTTC	CASSRWTGEVYNEQFF
TRBV12-3/TRBV12-4	12	-	TRBJ1-2	-	TGTGCCAGCAGTTTGGAGGGTAGGCGCTACACCTTC	CASSLEGRRYTF
TRBV12-3/TRBV12-4	12	-	TRBJ2-7	-	TGTGCCATCACGGACGGCTCCTACGAGCAGTACTTC	CAITDGSYEQYF
TRBV5-4	12	-	TRBJ2-1	-	TGTGCCAGCAGCTTTGATGGGGATGAGCAGTTCTTC	CASSFDGDEQFF
TRBV30	11	-	TRBJ2-1	-	TGTGCCTGGACGGATCGGGGTGCGCAGTTCTTC	CAWTDRGAQFF
TRBV12-3/TRBV12-4	13	-	TRBJ1-4	-	TGTGCCAGCACTTGGGGAGGGAGTGAAAAACTGTTTTTT	CASTWGGSEKLFF
TRBV11-2	15	-	TRBJ2-5	-	TGTGCCAGCAGCTTGAGGTCCGGGGCCCAAGAGACCCAGTACTTC	CASSLRSGAQETQYF
TRBV4-1	17	-	TRBJ2-1	TRBD2	TGCGCCAGCAGCCCCTGGGCGAGCGGGGGGTCCTACAATGAGCAGTTCTTC	CASSPWASGGSYNEQFF
TRBV5-1	15	-	TRBJ2-3	-	TGCGCCAGCAGCGTAGGGACATCTAGCACAGATACGCAGTATTTT	CASSVGTSSTDTQYF
TRBV5-8	12	-	TRBJ1-2	-	TGTGCCAGCGGTGGATCGTACTATGGCTACACCTTC	CASGGSYYGYTF
TRBV7-9	13	-	TRBJ1-2	-	TGTGCCAGCAGCACAGGACAGCTCTATGGCTACACCTTC	CASSTGQLYGYTF
TRBV7-9	14	-	TRBJ1-2	-	TGTGCCAGCAGCTTAGTTGGGCTTAACTATGGCTACACCTTC	CASSLVGLNYGYTF
TRBV5-6	16	once	TRBJ1-6	-	TGTGCCAGCAGCTTGTGGTACAGGGCCTATAATTCACCCCTCCACTTT	CASSLWYRAYNSPLHF
TRBV18	13	-	TRBJ2-5	-	TGTGCCAGCTCACCAATAATCCAAGAGACCCAGTACTTC	CASSPIIQETQYF
TRBV7-9	15	-	TRBJ1-4	TRBD1	TGTGCCAGCAGCGCCGGACAGGCCCCTAATGAAAAACTGTTTTTT	CASSAGQAPNEKLFF
TRBV23-1	17	-	TRBJ2-7	TRBD1	TGCGCCAGCAGTCATCCGGCAGGGGGTCTCTACTCCTACGAGCAGTACTTC	CASSHPAGGLYSYEQYF
TRBV30	13	-	TRBJ2-1	TRBD1	TGTGCCTTAACCGGGACAGGGCCCCATGAGCAGTTCTTC	CALTGTGPHEQFF
TRBV27	14	-	TRBJ2-3	-	TGTGCCAGCAGTTTATGGGGGACCCCAAATACGCAGTATTTT	CASSLWGTPNTQYF
TRBV7-9	17	-	TRBJ2-1	TRBD2	TGTGCCAGCAGCCCGAGACTAGCGGGGGGGTCTGGTGATGAGCAGTTCTTC	CASSPRLAGGSGDEQFF
TRBV5-1	14	-	TRBJ2-6	-	TGCGCCACCAGGGGAGTCTCTGGGGCCAACGTCCTGACTTTC	CATRGVSGANVLTF
TRBV9	15	-	TRBJ2-5	-	TGTGCCAGCAGCGTGGGGGCGGGCCGCCCAGAGACCCAGTACTTC	CASSVGAGRPETQYF
TRBV19	15	-	TRBJ1-4	-	TGTGCCAGTAGTCCGAGGGGGGGAAGGAGTGAAAAACTGTTTTTT	CASSPRGGRSEKLFF
TRBV5-1	14	-	TRBJ2-1	-	TGCGCCAGCAGCTTGGGAGGACACTACAATGAGCAGTTCTTC	CASSLGGHYNEQFF
TRBV7-9	14	once	TRBJ1-4	-	TGTGCCAGCAGCGCAGGGGCCGCGGGTGAAAAACTGTTTTTT	CASSAGAAGEKLFF
TRBV6-5	13	once	TRBJ1-5	-	TGTGCCGTGGACCGAGGGTATGATCAGCCCCAGCATTTT	CAVDRGYDQPQHF
TRBV9	13	-	TRBJ1-2	-	TGTGCCAGCAGCCCCCGGACAGACTATGGCTACACCTTC	CASSPRTDYGYTF
TRBV6-4	13	-	TRBJ1-6	-	TGTGCCAGCAGTGAGGATGGGGTATCACCCCTCCACTTT	CASSEDGVSPLHF
TRBV5-1	15	-	TRBJ1-1	-	TGCGCCAGCAGCTTAATGGGCAGGCAGAACACTGAAGCTTTCTTT	CASSLMGRQNTEAFF
TRBV3-1/TRBV3-2	15	-	TRBJ2-6	TRBD1	TGTGCCAGCAGCACAGGGGTCTCTGGGGCCAACGTCCTGACTTTC	CASSTGVSGANVLTF
TRBV21-1	11	few	TRBJ1-2	-	TGTGCCAGCAGCAAAGGATATGGCTACACCTTC	CASSKGYGYTF
TRBV12-3/TRBV12-4	13	-	TRBJ1-2	TRBD1	TGTGCCAGCAGTTTGGGGCAGGGGGCCGACTACACCTTC	CASSLGQGADYTF
TRBV7-8	15	-	TRBJ1-5	-	TGTGCCAGCAGCTTAGTTCAGGGGCCGAGTCAGCCCCAGCATTTT	CASSLVQGPSQPQHF
TRBV7-9	16	-	TRBJ1-2	-	TGTGCCAGCAGAAATTGGGTGAGGGGAGTAGCTTATGGCTACACCTTC	CASRNWVRGVAYGYTF
TRBV28	14	-	TRBJ1-1	-	TGTGCCAGCAGCCCCGATTACAGGGTCACTGAAGCTTTCTTT	CASSPDYRVTEAFF
TRBV7-2	12	once	TRBJ1-3	-	TGTGCCAGCAGCTTATACTCTGGCACCATATATTTT	CASSLYSGTIYF
TRBV27	16	-	TRBJ1-2	TRBD1	TGTGCCAGCAGTTTATCCGGGGGACAGTTTAACTATGGCTACACCTTC	CASSLSGGQFNYGYTF
TRBV11-3	19	-	TRBJ2-3	TRBD2	TGTGCCAGCAGCTTAGTAGGGTTAGCGGGGGGGGTAAGCACAGATACGCAGTATTTT	CASSLVGLAGGVSTDTQYF
TRBV5-1	15	-	TRBJ1-3	-	TGCGCCAGCAGCCGCAATACTGGGGTTGGAAACACCATATATTTT	CASSRNTGVGNTIYF
TRBV4-2	16	-	TRBJ2-2	-	TGTGCCAGCAGCCAAGAAGTCCTCCGGGGAAACGGGGAGCTGTTTTTT	CASSQEVLRGNGELFF
TRBV7-9	15	-	TRBJ1-1	-	TGTGCCAGCAGCTCGACAGCCTCTATGAACACTGAAGCTTTCTTT	CASSSTASMNTEAFF
TRBV30	14	-	TRBJ1-4	TRBD1	TGTGCCTGGGCCCGACAGGGACGGCCTGAAAAACTGTTTTTT	CAWARQGRPEKLFF
TRBV25-1	13	-	TRBJ2-5	TRBD2	TGTGCCAGCAGTTCCGCGGGGGAGGAGACCCAGTACTTC	CASSSAGEETQYF
TRBV28	13	once	TRBJ1-5	-	TGTGCCAGCAGTTTACCCTCCGTTGGGCCCCAGCATTTT	CASSLPSVGPQHF
TRBV19	12	-	TRBJ2-7	-	TGTGCCAGTAGTATCTCGGGGTCCGAGCAGTACTTC	CASSISGSEQYF
TRBV6-5	15	-	TRBJ1-4	TRBD1	TGTGCCAGCAGTTACGGGACAGGGGGAAATGAAAAACTGTTTTTT	CASSYGTGGNEKLFF
TRBV18	16	-	TRBJ1-3	-	TGTGCCAGCTCACCACTGGGTAGTGACTCTGGAAACACCATATATTTT	CASSPLGSDSGNTIYF